A single sample gave rise to the 30 T cell receptor beta chains below, sequenced in a study of shared clonotypes between healthy human individuals. Terminally differentiated effector memory CD45RA+ cells were left out of the naive CD8 fraction, which was CD45RO-negative and positively selected for CCR7. This table comes from immunoSEQ multiplex PCR, and its TCRdb copy is limited to in-frame clones, with some not included. The sample contains hundreds of thousands of clones, about 90% of which appear only once. Sequenced input: naive CD8+ T cells sorted from blood. All receptors come from a man aged 25 to 40 in good health.

This clone was picked up one time. This sequence joins TRBV6-6 and TRBJ2-7; D gene unclear. The CDR3 runs to 12 residues. From germline, CDR1 is MNHNY and CDR2 SVGAGI (reference sequence). V was pared by 4 bases and J by 5 bases, with 9 bases between. The CDR3 region is CASSFNADEQYF. The CDR3 DNA reads TGTGCCAGCAGTTTTAACGCCGACGAGCAGTACTTC.

In this sample, this clone turned up once. This chain links TRBV27 with TRBJ2-1, with 11 bases lining up with TRBD2. Germline V gene sequence: CDR1 MNHEY, CDR2 SMNVEV (reference sequence). Trimming at V came to 4 bases and at J to 1 base, leaving 9 bases not matched to a gene. The CDR3 length is 18 residues. In DNA, the CDR3 is TGTGCCAGCAGTTCGTACAATAGCGGGAGGGATTCCTACAATGAGCAGTTCTTC. It codes for CASSSYNSGRDSYNEQFF.

J is TRBJ2-7 and V is TRBV7-8; TRBD1 agrees at 7 bases. CDR1 SGHVS and CDR2 FQNEAQ come from the germline V gene. V lost 5 bases to trimming and J lost 0 bases; unmatched junction nucleotides: 7. There are 15 residues in the CDR3. CDR3 bases: TGTGCCAGCAGCCCCCCGGACAGGATCTCCTACGAGCAGTACTTC. Its translation: CASSPPDRISYEQYF. The full variable domain, completed using reference TRBV7-8 and TRBJ2-7, is GAGVSQSPRYKVAKRGQDVALRCDPISGHVSLFWYQQALGQGPEFLTYFQNEAQLDKSGLPSDRFFAERPEGSVSTLKIQRTQQEDSAVYLCASSPPDRISYEQYFGPGTRLTVT.

The J gene is TRBJ2-5, the V gene TRBV7-2, with D maybe TRBD1 (5 bases). Germline loops: CDR1 SGHTA, CDR2 FQGNSA. The length of the CDR3 is 18 residues. V lost 1 base and J lost 4, with 22 bases in between. CDR3 DNA sequence: TGTGCCAGCAGCTTAGAGGGGCGCTACACCATTACAGGAGAGACCCAGTACTTC. Translating it yields CASSLEGRYTITGETQYF.

The rearrangement uses TRBV7-2 and TRBJ2-2; perhaps TRBD1 as D (6 bases). Germline CDR1 is SGHTA and CDR2 is FQGNSA. The CDR3 is made up of 16 amino acids. V was shortened by 5 bases and J by 3 bases, with 16 bases between the two germline ends. The CDR3, as DNA: TGTGCCAGCAGCCTCCGACAGGTGTCCTACACCGGGGAGCTGTTTTTT. This translates into CASSLRQVSYTGELFF.

The gene calls are TRBV7-9 and TRBJ1-3; the D gene is possibly TRBD1 (6 bases). CDR3 length: 15 amino acids. V dropped 5 bases and J dropped 2 bases, with 13 bases sitting between them. Germline CDR1 reads SEHNR; CDR2 reads FQNEAQ (reference sequence). The CDR3 here is CASSPTPGAGNTIYF. CDR3 nucleotide sequence: TGTGCCAGCAGCCCAACCCCAGGGGCTGGAAACACCATATATTTT. The full variable domain, rest sourced from reference TRBV7-9 and TRBJ1-3, is DTGVSQNPRHKITKRGQNVTFRCDPISEHNRLYWYRQTLGQGPEFLTYFQNEAQLEKSRLLSDRFSAERPKGSFSTLEIQRTEQGDSAMYLCASSPTPGAGNTIYFGEGSWLTVV.

The chain joins TRBV27 to TRBJ1-1; tentatively, D is TRBD1 (5 bases). V was shortened by 10 bases and J by 1 base, with 16 bases between the two germline ends. Germline CDR1 reads MNHEY; CDR2 reads SMNVEV (reference sequence). CDR3 length: 14 residues. CDR3 sequence: CATKLGGANTEAFF. The CDR3 DNA is TGTGCCACCAAACTTGGGGGAGCGAACACTGAAGCTTTCTTT.

The J gene is TRBJ1-1, the V gene TRBV28, with D hard to call. V lost 5 bases to trimming and J lost 6 bases, with 10 bases between them. Germline CDR1 reads MDHEN; CDR2 reads SYDVKM. The length of the CDR3 is 12 residues. The CDR3 sequence is CASSPPFAEAFF. CDR3 DNA sequence: TGTGCCAGCAGTCCCCCCTTCGCTGAAGCTTTCTTT.

The rearrangement joins TRBV27 to TRBJ2-5; TRBD2 aligns across 9 bases. CDR1 is MNHEY, CDR2 SMNVEV, per germline (reference sequence). The CDR3 is 16 residues long. Trimming cost V 6 bases and J 4 bases; bases outside gene matches: 12. In DNA, the CDR3 is TGTGCCAGCAGCGAGACTAGCGGAGTGCCTTTAGAGACCCAGTACTTC. Translating gives CASSETSGVPLETQYF.

The chain links TRBV4-3 to TRBJ2-3, with 9 bases identical to TRBD2. Germline trimming cut 0 bases from V and 4 bases from J; bases unmatched to any gene: 11. The CDR3 consists of 18 residues. The germline V gene encodes CDR1 LGHNA and CDR2 YSLEER. CDR3 sequence reads: CASSQDVWAGGNADTQYF. The CDR3 DNA follows: TGCGCCAGCAGCCAAGATGTTTGGGCGGGAGGGAATGCAGATACGCAGTATTTT.

The chain employs TRBV7-8 and TRBJ2-5; a possible D gene is TRBD2 (6 bases). The CDR3 is 17 amino acids. CDR1 SGHVS and CDR2 FQNEAQ come from the germline V gene. With 7 bases removed from V and 1 base from J, the gap between germline ends came to 22 bases. CDR3 loop: CASTLYPGSKSQETQYF. The CDR3 DNA reads TGTGCCAGCACCCTTTACCCCGGGAGTAAGTCCCAAGAGACCCAGTACTTC.

The chain recombines TRBV15 with TRBJ2-7; 10 bases fit TRBD2. The CDR3 is 14 amino acids. Germline V gene lookup returns CDR1 LNHNV and CDR2 YYDKDF (reference sequence). Unmatched junction bases numbered 8, after V lost 5 bases and J lost 7 bases. CDR3 in amino acids: CATSEGLADPEQYF. The CDR3, as DNA: TGTGCCACCAGCGAAGGACTAGCGGACCCGGAGCAGTACTTC.

V usage is TRBV6-6 and J usage is TRBJ1-3, with D perhaps matching TRBD1 (5 bases). CDR3 length: 13 residues. V lost 6 bases and J 4 bases, leaving 10 bases between the germline ends. In germline, CDR1 is MNHNY, CDR2 SVGAGI (reference sequence). CDR3 in amino acids: CASSRTTGNTIYF. For the CDR3, the DNA is TGTGCCAGCAGCCGGACAACCGGAAACACCATATATTTT.

This chain links TRBV6-5 with TRBJ2-5; TRBD1 aligns across 9 bases. With V trimmed by 2 bases and J by 5 bases, 3 bases remained unmatched. There are 14 residues in the CDR3. In germline, CDR1 is MNHEY, CDR2 SVGAGI. The CDR3 loop reads CASSYGGTGETQYF. As DNA, the CDR3 is TGTGCCAGCAGTTACGGGGGGACAGGGGAGACCCAGTACTTC.

The V and J genes are TRBV21-1 and TRBJ2-2; TRBD2 is the table's D call, not checked against the DNA. TRBV21-1 is a pseudogene segment. There are 15 residues in the CDR3. DNA of the CDR3: TGTGCCAGCAGCAGCGGGAACAGAGGCACCGGGGAGCTGTTTTTT. Translated, it gives CASSSGNRGTGELFF.

The chain recombines TRBV5-1 with TRBJ2-3; D unresolved. Germline V gene sequence: CDR1 SGHRS, CDR2 YFSETQ. Deletions cut 2 bases from V and 6 bases from J, with 7 bases between. This CDR3 is built from 12 residues. The DNA of the CDR3 is TGCGCCAGCAGCTTCTTGGACGATACGCAGTATTTT. Its translation is CASSFLDDTQYF.

The gene calls are TRBV5-4 and TRBJ1-2; 8 bases map to TRBD1. CDR3 size: 16 residues. Trimming cost V 10 bases and J 5 bases; bases outside gene matches: 19. CDR1 is SGHNT and CDR2 is YYREEE in the germline V gene (reference sequence). The CDR3 loop reads CASRRQGFNDGYGYTF. The CDR3, as DNA: TGTGCCTCTCGGAGACAGGGGTTTAATGATGGGTATGGCTACACCTTC.

This chain uses TRBV19 with TRBJ2-7; TRBD2 agrees at 9 bases. CDR3 length: 15 amino acids. With 4 bases clipped from V and 0 bases from J, the junction kept 4 bases outside the gene matches. Germline lookup yields CDR1 LNHDA and CDR2 SQIVND (reference sequence). The CDR3 loop is CASSTWREGSYEQYF. The DNA of the CDR3 is TGTGCCAGTAGTACGTGGCGGGAGGGCTCCTACGAGCAGTACTTC.

The chain combines TRBV6-1 with TRBJ2-3, with 11 bases identical to TRBD2. The CDR3 runs to 16 residues. Trimming at V came to 1 base and at J to 0 bases, leaving 0 bases not matched to a gene. Germline V gives CDR1 MNHNS, CDR2 SASEGT. In DNA, the CDR3 is TGTGCCAGCAGTGAAGGGACTAGCGGGAGCACAGATACGCAGTATTTT. Translating it yields CASSEGTSGSTDTQYF.

The chain is built from TRBV4-2 and TRBJ2-1; 11 bases map to TRBD2. CDR3 length equals 17 residues. Germline CDR1 and CDR2: LGHNA and YNFKEQ. The V segment lost 1 base and the J segment 6 bases; nucleotides outside the gene matches: 8. As DNA, the CDR3 is TGTGCCAGCAGCCAAGTGGCTAGCGGGAGGTATAGCAATGAGCAGTTCTTC. Translating it yields CASSQVASGRYSNEQFF.

V usage is TRBV14 and J usage is TRBJ1-3; no clear D. Germline CDR1 reads SGHDN; CDR2 reads FVKESK. Trimming shortened V by 4 bases and J by 0 bases, and 7 bases separated the two germline ends. This CDR3 is built from 14 residues. DNA of the CDR3: TGTGCCAGCAGCCTGGGCACCTCTGGAAACACCATATATTTT. It codes for CASSLGTSGNTIYF.

This chain links TRBV18 with TRBJ1-3; D may be TRBD1 (6 bases). The germline V gene encodes CDR1 KGHSH and CDR2 LQKENI. Deletions cut 3 bases from V and 0 bases from J, with 12 bases between. The length of the CDR3 is 16 residues. CDR3 in DNA: TGTGCCAGCTCACCCCCCGACAGGACCTCTGGAAACACCATATATTTT. Amino acid sequence: CASSPPDRTSGNTIYF.

About this clone itself: Other DNA sequences of this sample code for an identical CDR3. This chain links TRBV2 with TRBJ2-7, with D maybe TRBD1 (6 bases). The germline CDR1 and CDR2 sequences are SNHLY and FYNNEI. This CDR3 has 12 residues. The V gene lost 6 bases and the J gene lost 4 bases, with 10 bases spanning the gap. The CDR3 reads CASSRTDYEQYF. The CDR3, as DNA: TGTGCCAGCAGCAGGACAGATTACGAGCAGTACTTC.

The chain employs TRBV29-1 and TRBJ2-1, with 10 bases lining up with TRBD1. The CDR3 runs to 13 residues. The J segment lost 9 bases and the V segment lost 7 bases, leaving 9 bases of the junction unmatched. Per germline, CDR1 SQVTM and CDR2 ANQGSEA. CDR3 residues: CSGWDRGIGEQFF. CDR3 sequence (DNA): TGCAGCGGATGGGACAGGGGAATCGGTGAGCAGTTCTTC.

V is TRBV11-2 and J is TRBJ2-2, with 9 nucleotides matching TRBD2. The CDR3 is 16 residues long. Germline CDR1 and CDR2: SGHAT and FQNNGV. J gave up 6 bases and V 3 bases, and 8 bases lay outside the gene matches. The DNA for the CDR3 is TGTGCCAGCAGCTTTAGCGGGAGTACGGTTGCCGGGGAGCTGTTTTTT. It specifies CASSFSGSTVAGELFF. The variable domain in full, with the rest retrieved from reference TRBV11-2 and TRBJ2-2, is EAGVAQSPRYKIIEKRQSVAFWCNPISGHATLYWYQQILGQGPKLLIQFQNNGVVDDSQLPKDRFSAERLKGVDSTLKIQPAKLEDSAVYLCASSFSGSTVAGELFFGEGSRLTVL.

This sequence joins TRBV7-9 and TRBJ2-5; D unresolved. The CDR3 spans 13 residues. Trimming shortened V by 5 bases and J by 3 bases, and 10 bases separated the two germline ends. Germline V gene sequence: CDR1 SEHNR, CDR2 FQNEAQ (reference sequence). CDR3 in amino acids: CASSRAIEETQYF. The CDR3 DNA reads TGTGCCAGCAGCCGGGCTATCGAAGAGACCCAGTACTTC.

The chain has TRBV11-1 and TRBJ2-1; 9 nucleotides agree with TRBD1. CDR1 is SGHAT and CDR2 is FQDESV in the germline V gene (reference sequence). The CDR3 has 18 residues. Trimming cost V 5 bases and J 7 bases; bases outside gene matches: 18. The DNA of the CDR3 is TGTGCCAGCAGCCTGGATCCCGGGACAGGGAAAGTCGGGAATGAGCAGTTCTTC. This codes for CASSLDPGTGKVGNEQFF.

The chain links TRBV7-2 to TRBJ1-2; the match to TRBD1 covers 10 bases. There are 14 residues in the CDR3. Germline CDR1 is SGHTA and CDR2 is FQGNSA. The ends lost 5 bases at V and 3 bases at J; junction bases unmatched: 3. The CDR3 reads CASSLTGGDYGYTF. CDR3 DNA: TGTGCCAGCAGCCTGACAGGGGGCGACTATGGCTACACCTTC.

This clone was counted a single time. V gene TRBV27 combines with J gene TRBJ2-1, with D tentatively TRBD2 (5 bases). Trimming removed 6 bases at V and 4 bases at J, with 16 bases between. This CDR3 has 15 amino acids. CDR1 and CDR2 from the germline V gene are MNHEY and SMNVEV (reference sequence). Written as DNA, the CDR3 is TGTGCCAGCAGCCCCCTCCCGGGAATATACAATGAGCAGTTCTTC. Encoded protein: CASSPLPGIYNEQFF.

This chain uses TRBV27 with TRBJ2-7, with unresolved D. V lost 5 bases and J 2 bases, leaving 4 bases between the germline ends. The CDR3 runs 11 residues. From germline, CDR1 is MNHEY and CDR2 SMNVEV (reference sequence). In DNA form, the CDR3 reads TGTGCCAGCAGTGCCGCCTACGAGCAGTACTTC. This encodes CASSAAYEQYF.